These 32 T cell receptor beta chains originate from one sample sequenced in a study of Ad26.COV2.S vaccination and SARS-CoV-2 variants (TCRdb year 2021). The library was prepared using the immunoSEQ multiplex PCR assay. In TCRdb, the immuneACCESS table is reduced to in-frame sequences with V and J assigned. These tables do not hold every clone; where another copy was compared, an unresolved V gene accounts for under half, and the others remain unexplained. The sample records fewer than 900,000 clones, about 90% of which are singletons. The top ten clonotypes cover about 1.5% of the sample. Read against the paper, the sample's treatment or condition label means: 15 to 20 received Ad26.COV2.S at low or high dose, single or two shots; five or six received placebo; per-sample allocation not given. For vaccine and placebo recipients, repertoires were sequenced using samples collected on day 63 after the first injection.

The sequencing here drew on peripheral blood, taken in a trial of Ad26.COV2.S vaccine versus placebo. These receptors were obtained from a person between 18 and 59 years old who received the Ad26.COV2.S COVID-19 vaccine or a placebo.

The V call is TRBV25-1, the J call TRBJ2-7; the D gene is possibly TRBD1 (6 bases). Germline V CDR1 and CDR2: MGHDK, SYGVNS. The V and J ends lost 2 bases and 2 bases respectively, with 13 bases between them. The CDR3 has 15 residues. The CDR3 here is CASSETSTGTYEQYF. The CDR3 DNA is TGTGCCAGCAGTGAAACGTCGACAGGTACCTACGAGCAGTACTTC.

The chain joins TRBV2 to TRBJ2-5; maybe TRBD2 (6 bases). This CDR3 contains 15 residues. Trimming pared 7 bases from V and 4 bases from J, leaving 19 bases between. Per germline, CDR1 SNHLY and CDR2 FYNNEI. CDR3 sequence (DNA): TGTGCCAGCAATACCGGTGGGGCCGGGGGAGAGACCCAGTACTTC. Amino acid sequence: CASNTGGAGGETQYF.

The V and J genes are TRBV9 and TRBJ2-1; 8 bases agree with TRBD2. The germline V gene encodes CDR1 SGDLS and CDR2 YYNGEE. V lost 0 bases to trimming and J lost 9 bases; unmatched junction nucleotides: 5. This CDR3 is built from 14 residues. CDR3 sequence: CASSVATSGGEQFF. The CDR3, as DNA: TGTGCCAGCAGCGTAGCTACGAGCGGGGGTGAGCAGTTCTTC.

This clone was counted only a few times. The chain recombines TRBV6-5 with TRBJ1-2; 10 bases agree with TRBD1. The ends lost 0 bases at V and 7 bases at J; junction bases unmatched: 8. The CDR3 contains 16 residues. The germline V gene has CDR1 MNHEY and CDR2 SVGAGI. The CDR3 sequence: CASSYSGTGAEVGYTF. CDR3 in DNA: TGTGCCAGCAGTTACTCCGGGACAGGGGCTGAAGTTGGCTACACCTTC.

The chain is built from TRBV7-8 and TRBJ2-5, with a tentative D call TRBD1 (6 bases). The CDR3 length is 17 residues. Trimming stripped 2 bases from V and 2 bases from J, with 18 bases between. The germline V gene has CDR1 SGHVS and CDR2 FQNEAQ. In DNA, the CDR3 is TGTGCCAGCAGCTTACTTCCCGCACAGGGTTGGCAAGAGACCCAGTACTTC. This sequence encodes CASSLLPAQGWQETQYF.

This clone came up once. The chain couples TRBV6-6 to TRBJ2-3, with TRBD2 matching over 12 bases. V lost 4 bases, J lost 4 bases, and 3 bases stayed unmatched. Germline CDR1 MNHNY, CDR2 SVGAGI (reference sequence). This CDR3 is 15 amino acids long. The CDR3 DNA sequence: TGTGCCAGCAGTTTCCCTAGCGGGGGGGCAGATACGCAGTATTTT. Translated, it gives CASSFPSGGADTQYF.

V usage is TRBV5-6 and J usage is TRBJ2-1; D may be TRBD1 or TRBD2 (5 bases each). The CDR3 has 16 amino acids. CDR1 is SGHDT, CDR2 YYEEEE, per germline. Between the trimmed V and J ends, which lost 4 bases and 0 bases, there was a span of 14 bases. DNA for the CDR3: TGTGCCAGCAGCCCCGAGGGGCGGAGCTCCTACAATGAGCAGTTCTTC. As protein: CASSPEGRSSYNEQFF.

V and J are TRBV2 and TRBJ2-7, with TRBD2 identical over 7 bases. The CDR3 extends over 14 amino acids. The V and J ends lost 6 bases and 6 bases, in that order; junction bases with no gene match: 11. Germline-derived CDR1 and CDR2 are SNHLY and FYNNEI. The CDR3 here is CASRGRAAPGEQYF. The CDR3 DNA reads TGTGCCAGCAGGGGGAGGGCCGCCCCGGGCGAGCAGTACTTC.

As regards this clone: The identical CDR3 is also encoded by other nucleotide sequences in the sample. The chain couples TRBV12-3 or TRBV12-4 to TRBJ2-1; D remains unclear. The CDR3 runs to 12 residues. With 5 bases removed from V and 3 bases from J, the gap between germline ends came to 5 bases. The CDR3 region is CASSPDYNEQFF. In nucleotides, the CDR3 is TGTGCCAGCAGTCCGGACTACAATGAGCAGTTCTTC.

V is TRBV18 and J is TRBJ1-5; tentatively, D is TRBD1 (5 bases). In germline, CDR1 is KGHSH, CDR2 LQKENI. The CDR3 totals 15 residues. V was clipped by 1 base and J by 0 bases, with 7 bases between them. Here the CDR3 DNA reads TGTGCCAGCTCACCACAGGGGATTAGCAATCAGCCCCAGCATTTT. It is translated as CASSPQGISNQPQHF.

The chain recombines TRBV6-1 with TRBJ1-1, with unresolved D. This CDR3 comprises 12 residues. In germline, CDR1 is MNHNS, CDR2 SASEGT. The V gene lost 2 bases and the J gene lost 7 bases, with 8 bases spanning the gap. The CDR3 sequence: CASSEFGVEAFF. In DNA, the CDR3 is TGTGCCAGCAGTGAATTTGGGGTTGAAGCTTTCTTT.

The J gene is TRBJ2-5, the V gene TRBV20-1, with TRBD2 identical over 7 bases. The CDR3 totals 14 residues. The V gene's germline CDR1 is DFQATT and CDR2 SNEGSKA (reference sequence). J was trimmed by 2 bases and V by 3 bases; bases with no gene match: 6. The CDR3 coding sequence is TGCAGTGCTAGTCCGGGACTAACTCAAGAGACCCAGTACTTC. This translates into CSASPGLTQETQYF.

The CDR3 here is CASSIGRGTDTQYF. The DNA for the CDR3 is TGTGCCAGTAGTATAGGGAGGGGGACAGATACGCAGTATTTT. The chain is built from TRBV19 and TRBJ2-3; D possibly matches TRBD1 or TRBD2 (6 bases each). Trimming took 1 base from V and 3 from J, leaving 8 bases between them. This CDR3 is built from 14 residues. Germline V gene lookup returns CDR1 LNHDA and CDR2 SQIVND (reference sequence).

This clone was recorded only once. The chain carries TRBV7-2 and TRBJ2-2; D is undetermined. In germline, CDR1 is SGHTA, CDR2 FQGNSA. The CDR3 covers 12 residues. The germline V and J ends were trimmed by 3 bases and 5 bases, with 4 bases remaining between them. Here the CDR3 reads CASSFGTGELFF. The CDR3 DNA reads TGTGCCAGCAGCTTCGGGACCGGGGAGCTGTTTTTT.

V is TRBV19 and J is TRBJ2-1, with 7 bases that match TRBD1. In germline, CDR1 is LNHDA, CDR2 SQIVND (reference sequence). The ends lost 6 bases at V and 4 bases at J; junction bases unmatched: 6. The CDR3 sequence is 14 residues long. Here the CDR3 DNA reads TGTGCCAGTAGCCCGGGACAGACATACAATGAGCAGTTCTTC. The encoded protein is CASSPGQTYNEQFF.

To note about this clone: This sample includes further DNA sequences coding for the same CDR3. The CDR3 DNA is TGTGCCAGCAGCTTAGGCGGCCCCCTCACAGATACGCAGTATTTT. Translation: CASSLGGPLTDTQYF. The chain carries TRBV7-2 and TRBJ2-3; D is uncertain. Germline V gene lookup returns CDR1 SGHTA and CDR2 FQGNSA. Trimming took 1 base from V and 2 from J, leaving 10 bases between them. The CDR3 consists of 15 residues.

This chain connects TRBV10-2 to TRBJ2-2, with 8 bases fitting TRBD1. V lost 7 bases to trimming and J lost 2 bases; unmatched junction nucleotides: 6. Germline loops: CDR1 WSHSY, CDR2 SAAADI. This CDR3 comprises 15 residues. CDR3 sequence reads: CASKSGQVNTGELFF. In DNA, the CDR3 is TGCGCCAGCAAATCGGGACAGGTCAACACCGGGGAGCTGTTTTTT.

The CDR3 protein is CAWKGGVNEQFF. CDR3 in DNA: TGTGCCTGGAAAGGAGGGGTCAATGAGCAGTTCTTC. The chain uses TRBV30 and TRBJ2-1; a possible D gene is TRBD2 (6 bases). Trimming stripped 4 bases from V and 6 bases from J, with 10 bases between. CDR3 length: 12 residues. Germline CDR1 and CDR2: GTSNPN and SVGIG (reference sequence).

In DNA, the CDR3 is TGTGCCAGCAGCCCTTTCGCGACAATTGCCTCCTCTGGAAACACCATATATTTT. This gives the protein CASSPFATIASSGNTIYF. V gene TRBV6-2 or TRBV6-3 combines with J gene TRBJ1-3; no firm D call. The CDR3 length is 18 residues. CDR1 and CDR2 (germline): MNHEY, SVGEGT. Trimming stripped 6 bases from V and 0 bases from J, with 21 bases between.

The gene calls are TRBV9 and TRBJ1-3; TRBD1 matches 8 bases. Losses at the gene ends were 3 bases for V and 0 bases for J; bases not matched to a gene: 5. The CDR3 extends over 16 amino acids. The germline V gene has CDR1 SGDLS and CDR2 YYNGEE. CDR3 protein: CASSARQGSSGNTIYF. CDR3 DNA sequence: TGTGCCAGCAGCGCGCGACAGGGGAGCTCTGGAAACACCATATATTTT.

The V gene is TRBV3-1 (or the pseudogene TRBV3-2), the J gene TRBJ2-1; D possibly corresponds to TRBD1 (5 bases). The CDR3 sequence is 17 residues long. Germline lookup yields CDR1 LGHDT and CDR2 YNNKEL (reference sequence). Trimming stripped 4 bases from V and 5 bases from J, with 21 bases between. The DNA of the CDR3 is TGTGCCAGCAGCCGGCATGGGGCCCCCCTTTCACACAATGAGCAGTTCTTC. It specifies CASSRHGAPLSHNEQFF.

The V gene is TRBV7-2, the J gene TRBJ2-1, with a possible D match to TRBD2 (5 bases). The CDR3 consists of 15 residues. The V and J ends lost 5 bases and 0 bases respectively, with 11 bases between them. The germline CDR1 and CDR2 sequences are SGHTA and FQGNSA. CDR3 sequence: CASSPTSFSYNEQFF. The CDR3, as DNA: TGTGCCAGCAGCCCCACTAGTTTCTCCTACAATGAGCAGTTCTTC.

This clone was found a few times. The chain employs TRBV18 and TRBJ1-1; the D is unclear. Germline V CDR1 and CDR2: KGHSH, LQKENI. This CDR3 region has 14 residues. V was clipped by 2 bases and J by 3 bases, with 10 bases between them. CDR3 in DNA: TGTGCCAGCTCACCATTCGGTGCGGACACTGAAGCTTTCTTT. This sequence encodes CASSPFGADTEAFF.

V and J are TRBV3-1 (or the pseudogene TRBV3-2) and TRBJ1-5; TRBD1 might be the D (5 bases). Trimming cost V 7 bases and J 2 bases, with 15 bases left between them. The CDR3 sequence is 15 residues long. Germline V gives CDR1 LGHDT, CDR2 YNNKEL (reference sequence). Here the CDR3 reads CASTEGVHRNQPQHF. DNA of the CDR3: TGTGCCAGCACCGAAGGGGTCCACCGCAATCAGCCCCAGCATTTT.

The chain employs TRBV7-9 and TRBJ2-5; no clear D gene. The CDR3 runs to 15 residues. The germline V and J ends were trimmed by 6 bases and 3 bases, with 17 bases remaining between them. Germline V CDR1 and CDR2: SEHNR, FQNEAQ (reference sequence). The CDR3 DNA reads as TGTGCCAGCAGTCGGCGGCTAGTTCGAGAAGAGACCCAGTACTTC. Translation: CASSRRLVREETQYF.

This chain's CDR3 is CAWKGEAGANVLTF. CDR3 bases: TGTGCCTGGAAGGGGGAAGCTGGGGCCAACGTCCTGACTTTC. V gene TRBV30 combines with J gene TRBJ2-6, with TRBD1 as a possible D gene (6 bases). Trimming shortened V by 4 bases and J by 2 bases, and 9 bases separated the two germline ends. In germline, CDR1 is GTSNPN, CDR2 SVGIG (reference sequence). This CDR3 comprises 14 residues. Complete variable domain (other parts from reference TRBV30 and TRBJ2-6): SQTIHQWPATLVQPVGSPLSLECTVEGTSNPNLYWYRQAAGRGLQLLFYSVGIGQISSEVPQNLSASRPQDRQFILSSKKLLLSDSGFYLCAWKGEAGANVLTFGAGSRLTVL.

This chain joins TRBV7-2 and TRBJ2-7; 8 bases line up with TRBD1. V dropped 5 bases and J dropped 4; count of bases not matched to a gene: 10. The CDR3 spans 15 residues. Germline assignment: CDR1 SGHTA and CDR2 FQGNSA. Here the CDR3 DNA reads TGTGCCAGCAGCCCTGGGACAGGCGAATTGTACGAGCAGTACTTC. It codes for CASSPGTGELYEQYF.

This clone was found once. The rearrangement links TRBV24-1 to TRBJ2-2; the D is unclear. Germline CDR1 is KGHDR and CDR2 is SFDVKD. The V end lost 3 bases, the J end lost 9 bases, and 13 bases lay between the germline ends. There are 14 residues in the CDR3. The CDR3 region has the DNA TGTGCCACCAGTGATGAGATCTCGAGCCGGGAGCTGTTTTTT. It specifies CATSDEISSRELFF.

This clone was observed a handful of times. The chain is built from TRBV19 and TRBJ2-2; D is ambiguous. The CDR3 extends over 14 amino acids. CDR1 is LNHDA, CDR2 SQIVND, per germline (reference sequence). Trimming pared 4 bases from V and 1 base from J, leaving 7 bases between. The CDR3 nucleotides are TGTGCCAGTAGTACCTCGGGGAACACCGGGGAGCTGTTTTTT. This encodes CASSTSGNTGELFF. Supplemented by reference TRBV19 and TRBJ2-2, the full variable domain reads DGGITQSPKYLFRKEGQNVTLSCEQNLNHDAMYWYRQDPGQGLRLIYYSQIVNDFQKGDIAEGYSVSREKKESFPLTVTSAQKNPTAFYLCASSTSGNTGELFFGEGSRLTVL.

CDR3 sequence reads: CASSSSVGMSYGYTF. CDR3 bases: TGTGCCAGCAGCTCATCAGTGGGAATGAGCTATGGCTACACCTTC. The rearrangement links TRBV5-5 to TRBJ1-2, with D hard to call. This CDR3 contains 15 residues. Per germline, CDR1 SGHKS and CDR2 YYEKEE (reference sequence). V dropped 3 bases and J dropped 4 bases, with 16 bases sitting between them. Full variable domain (missing parts from reference TRBV5-5 and TRBJ1-2): DAGVTQSPTHLIKTRGQQVTLRCSPISGHKSVSWYQQVLGQGPQFIFQYYEKEERGRGNFPDRFSARQFPNYSSELNVNALLLGDSALYLCASSSSVGMSYGYTFGSGTRLTVV.

This chain joins TRBV10-2 and TRBJ2-3, with 11 bases that match TRBD2. Germline V gene lookup returns CDR1 WSHSY and CDR2 SAAADI. The CDR3 extends over 16 amino acids. V lost 6 bases, J lost 3 bases, and 8 bases stayed unmatched. In DNA, the CDR3 is TGCGCCAGCAGGGAAGTAGCGGGGGGGATAACAGATACGCAGTATTTT. This gives the protein CASREVAGGITDTQYF.

The chain employs TRBV19 and TRBJ2-3; D is unclear. The CDR3 consists of 14 residues. With 7 bases removed from V and 2 bases from J, the gap between germline ends came to 13 bases. Germline V lookup: CDR1 LNHDA, CDR2 SQIVND (reference sequence). The CDR3 DNA reads TGTGCCAGTACGCCCCAGGTATTCACAGATACGCAGTATTTT. As protein: CASTPQVFTDTQYF.